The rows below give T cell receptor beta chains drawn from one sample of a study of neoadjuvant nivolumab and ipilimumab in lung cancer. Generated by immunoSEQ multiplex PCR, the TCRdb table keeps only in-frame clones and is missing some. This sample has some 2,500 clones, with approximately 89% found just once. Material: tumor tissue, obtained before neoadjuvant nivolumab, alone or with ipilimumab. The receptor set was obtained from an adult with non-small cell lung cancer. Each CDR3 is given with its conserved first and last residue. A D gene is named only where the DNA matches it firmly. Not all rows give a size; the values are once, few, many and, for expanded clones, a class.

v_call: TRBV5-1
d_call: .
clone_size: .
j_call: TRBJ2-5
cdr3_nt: TGCGCCAGCAGCTTGTCCCCGGGCTTGGAGACCCAGTACTTC
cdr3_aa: CASSLSPGLETQYF

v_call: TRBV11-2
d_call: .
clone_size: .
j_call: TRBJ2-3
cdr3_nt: TGTGCCAGCAGCTTAAGACGCAGTTTCACAGATACGCAGTATTTT
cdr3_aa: CASSLRRSFTDTQYF

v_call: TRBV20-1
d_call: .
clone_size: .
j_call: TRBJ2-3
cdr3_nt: TGCAGTGCTAGTCAATACGACTCGCAGTATTTT
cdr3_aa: CSASQYDSQYF

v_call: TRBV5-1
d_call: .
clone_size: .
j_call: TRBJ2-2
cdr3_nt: TGCGCCAGCAGCTTGGACAGGCCGGACACCGGGGAGCTGTTTTTT
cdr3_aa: CASSLDRPDTGELFF

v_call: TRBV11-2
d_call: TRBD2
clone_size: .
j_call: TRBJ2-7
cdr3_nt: TGTGCCAGCAGCTTGGGAGGAGCGGGAGAGGGTTACGAGCAGTACTTC
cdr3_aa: CASSLGGAGEGYEQYF

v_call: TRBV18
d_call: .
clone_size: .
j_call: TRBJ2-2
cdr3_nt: TGTGCCAGCTCACCAATCGGACGAACGGTGAACACCGGGGAGCTGTTTTTT
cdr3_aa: CASSPIGRTVNTGELFF

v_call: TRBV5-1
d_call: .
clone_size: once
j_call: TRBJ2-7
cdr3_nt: TGCGCCAGCAGCTTGGAAGCGGGGACATACGAGCAGTACTTC
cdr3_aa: CASSLEAGTYEQYF

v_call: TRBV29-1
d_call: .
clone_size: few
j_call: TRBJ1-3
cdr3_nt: TGCAGCGTGGCCTCAGGGATCTCTGGAAACACCATATATTTT
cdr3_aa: CSVASGISGNTIYF

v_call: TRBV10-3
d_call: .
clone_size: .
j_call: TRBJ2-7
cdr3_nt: TGTGCCACCCGGCACCGCATTACTTACGAGCAGTACTTC
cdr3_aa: CATRHRITYEQYF

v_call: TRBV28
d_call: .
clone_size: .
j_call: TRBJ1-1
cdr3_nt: TGTGCCAGCAGCTGGACAACGAACCGAAGGACTGAAGCTTTCTTT
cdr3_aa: CASSWTTNRRTEAFF

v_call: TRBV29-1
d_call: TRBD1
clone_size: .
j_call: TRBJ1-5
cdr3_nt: TGCAGCGTCGCCGACAGGGCTGGGGATCATCAGCCCCAGCATTTT
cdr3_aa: CSVADRAGDHQPQHF

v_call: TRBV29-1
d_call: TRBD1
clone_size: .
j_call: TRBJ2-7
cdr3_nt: TGCAGCGTGAGGGGACAGGTGGACGAGCAGTACTTC
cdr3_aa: CSVRGQVDEQYF

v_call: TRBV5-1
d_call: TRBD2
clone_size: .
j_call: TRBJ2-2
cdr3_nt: TGCGCCAGCAGCTTGCGGACTAGCGGGAGCACCGGGGAGCTGTTTTTT
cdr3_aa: CASSLRTSGSTGELFF

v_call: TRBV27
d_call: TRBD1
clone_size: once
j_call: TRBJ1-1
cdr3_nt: TGTGCCAGCGGCGAGACAGGGTTGAACACTGAAGCTTTCTTT
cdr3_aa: CASGETGLNTEAFF

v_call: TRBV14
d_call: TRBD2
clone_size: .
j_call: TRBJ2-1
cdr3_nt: TGTGCCAGCAGCCAAGGACTAGCGGGAGTCGGGGAGCAGTTCTTC
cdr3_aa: CASSQGLAGVGEQFF

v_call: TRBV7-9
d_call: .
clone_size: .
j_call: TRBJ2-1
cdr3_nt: TGTGCCAGCAGCTTACGACAGAAGTCCTACAATGAGCAGTTCTTC
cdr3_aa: CASSLRQKSYNEQFF

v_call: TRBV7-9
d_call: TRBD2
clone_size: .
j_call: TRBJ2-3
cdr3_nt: TGTGCCAGCAGCTTATCTAGCGGCGATACGCAGTATTTT
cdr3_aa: CASSLSSGDTQYF

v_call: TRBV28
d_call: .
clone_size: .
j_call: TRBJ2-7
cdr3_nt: TGTGCCAGCAGTGCGGAGACATACAGCCGGGTCGAGCAGTACTTC
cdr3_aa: CASSAETYSRVEQYF

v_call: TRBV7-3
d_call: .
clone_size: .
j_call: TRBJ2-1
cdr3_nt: TGTGCCAGCAGCTTAAGGGACACCTACAATGAGCAGTTCTTC
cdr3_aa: CASSLRDTYNEQFF

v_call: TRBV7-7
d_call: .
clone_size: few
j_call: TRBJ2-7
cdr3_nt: TGTGCCAGCAGCCCAGGGGGGGGTGGGGTCTACGAGCAGTACTTC
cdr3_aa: CASSPGGGGVYEQYF

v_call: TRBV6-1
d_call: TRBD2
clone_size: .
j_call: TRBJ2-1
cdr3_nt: TGTGCCAGCAGTGGGGCGGTACTAGCGGGGTACTCCTACAATGAGCAGTTCTTC
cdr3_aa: CASSGAVLAGYSYNEQFF

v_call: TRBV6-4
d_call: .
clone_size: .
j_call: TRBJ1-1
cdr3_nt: TGTGCCAGCAGGAGAGAAACAAACACTGAAGCTTTCTTT
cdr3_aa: CASRRETNTEAFF

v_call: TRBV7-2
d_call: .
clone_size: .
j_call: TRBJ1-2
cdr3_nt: TGTGCCAGCAGCTCCAACAGGGCTGAAGGCTACACCTTC
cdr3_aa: CASSSNRAEGYTF

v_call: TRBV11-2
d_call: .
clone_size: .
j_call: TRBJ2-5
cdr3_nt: TGTGCCAGCAGCTGGGGTCTCCAAGAGACCCAGTACTTC
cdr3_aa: CASSWGLQETQYF

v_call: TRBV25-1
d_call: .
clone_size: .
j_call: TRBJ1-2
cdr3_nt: TGTGCCAGCAGTGAACCCCCGGGGGCCTATGTTGACACCTTC
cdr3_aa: CASSEPPGAYVDTF

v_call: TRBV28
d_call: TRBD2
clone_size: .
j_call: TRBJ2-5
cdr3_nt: TGTGCCAGCAGTTACGGACTAGCGACCCAAGAGACCCAGTACTTC
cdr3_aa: CASSYGLATQETQYF

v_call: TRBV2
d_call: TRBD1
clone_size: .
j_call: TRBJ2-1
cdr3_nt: TGTGCCAGCAGGATAGGGACAGGGACAGCTGAGCAGTTCTTC
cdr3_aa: CASRIGTGTAEQFF

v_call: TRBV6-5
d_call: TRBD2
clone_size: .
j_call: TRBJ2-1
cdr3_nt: TGTGCCAGCAGAAAACTAGCGGGAGCCTCCAATGAGCAGTTCTTC
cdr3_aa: CASRKLAGASNEQFF

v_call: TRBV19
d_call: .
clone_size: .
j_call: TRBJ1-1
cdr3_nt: TGTGCCAGTAGTCCGGCCGGCACTGAAGCTTTCTTT
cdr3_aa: CASSPAGTEAFF

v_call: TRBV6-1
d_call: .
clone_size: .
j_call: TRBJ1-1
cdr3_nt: TGTGCCAGCAGTGAAACTCTCCAGGGGACTGCTTTCTTT
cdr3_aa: CASSETLQGTAFF

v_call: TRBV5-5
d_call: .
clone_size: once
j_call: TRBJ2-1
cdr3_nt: TGTGCCAGCAGCTTGGAGGGGTTAACCTACAATGAGCAGTTCTTC
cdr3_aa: CASSLEGLTYNEQFF

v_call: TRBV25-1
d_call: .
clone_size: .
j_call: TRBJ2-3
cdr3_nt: TGTGCCAGCAGTGAGAGCAGGGTGGCAGATACGCAGTATTTT
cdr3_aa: CASSESRVADTQYF

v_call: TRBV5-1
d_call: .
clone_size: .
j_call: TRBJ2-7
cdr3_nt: TGCGCCAGCAGCTTACCCACGAGGGAGCAGTACTTC
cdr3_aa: CASSLPTREQYF

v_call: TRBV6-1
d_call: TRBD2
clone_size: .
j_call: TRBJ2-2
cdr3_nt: TGTGCTGGAGGCGGGAGAGTCGACACCGGGGAGCTGTTTTTT
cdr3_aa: CAGGGRVDTGELFF

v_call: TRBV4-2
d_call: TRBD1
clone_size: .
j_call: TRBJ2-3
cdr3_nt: TGTGCCAGCAGCCTCGGACAGGAGGTCACAGATACGCAGTATTTT
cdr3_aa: CASSLGQEVTDTQYF

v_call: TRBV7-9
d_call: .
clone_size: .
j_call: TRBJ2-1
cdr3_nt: TGTGCCAGCAGCTTAACAGGCAGGAGCTCCTACAATGAGCAGTTCTTC
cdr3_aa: CASSLTGRSSYNEQFF

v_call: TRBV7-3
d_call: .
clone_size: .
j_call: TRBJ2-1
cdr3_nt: TGTGCCAGCAGCCCCCAGATGGGCCGGGACAATGAGCAGTTCTTC
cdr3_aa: CASSPQMGRDNEQFF

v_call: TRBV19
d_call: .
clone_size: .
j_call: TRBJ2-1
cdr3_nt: TGTGCCAGTAGCCCACTAGACGATGAGCAGTTCTTC
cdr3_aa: CASSPLDDEQFF